One sample yielded the 25 T cell receptor beta chains listed below, sequenced in a study of blood T cell repertoires in COVID-19. Clones were sequenced by immunoSEQ multiplex PCR, and TCRdb holds only the in-frame ones, with some missing. The repertoire includes about 34,000 clones, about 92% of them detected once, and about 21% sits in the top ten. The sequencing sample was made of peripheral blood. These receptors all come from a man aged 80 or over with acute or convalescent COVID-19.

The rearrangement joins TRBV3-1 (or the pseudogene TRBV3-2) to TRBJ2-5, with 7 bases matching TRBD2. Trimming cost V 3 bases and J 7 bases; bases outside gene matches: 11. The length of the CDR3 is 15 residues. Germline lookup yields CDR1 LGHDT and CDR2 YNNKEL (reference sequence). The CDR3: CASSQGLAAAGTQYF. Written as DNA, the CDR3 is TGTGCCAGCAGCCAGGGTCTAGCGGCGGCAGGGACCCAGTACTTC.

This clone was observed a few times. J is TRBJ1-6 and V is TRBV25-1; D ambiguous. CDR3 size: 14 residues. The germline CDR1 and CDR2 sequences are MGHDK and SYGVNS. The V end lost 4 bases, the J end lost 4 bases, and 8 bases lay between the germline ends. Written as DNA, the CDR3 is TGTGCCAGCAGTGTGGGCCCTTATAATTCACCCCTCCACTTT. Its protein is CASSVGPYNSPLHF.

The V and J genes are TRBV19 and TRBJ2-2; D may be TRBD1 (5 bases). Germline lookup yields CDR1 LNHDA and CDR2 SQIVND (reference sequence). The CDR3 runs 15 residues. V lost 7 bases and J lost 2, with 14 bases in between. In nucleotides, the CDR3 is TGTGCCAGTACAGGTGGGGCCCTCAACACCGGGGAGCTGTTTTTT. Translating gives CASTGGALNTGELFF.

J is TRBJ2-1 and V is TRBV11-2; 12 nucleotides align to TRBD2. J gave up 0 bases and V 0 bases, and 6 bases lay outside the gene matches. Germline assignment: CDR1 SGHAT and CDR2 FQNNGV. The CDR3 length is 19 residues. CDR3 DNA sequence: TGTGCCAGCAGCTTAGAGGGGACTAGCGGGCGTAGCTCCTACAATGAGCAGTTCTTC. This sequence encodes CASSLEGTSGRSSYNEQFF.

The chain joins TRBV19 to TRBJ1-5, with D unclear. With 7 bases removed from V and 4 bases from J, the gap between germline ends came to 20 bases. The CDR3 totals 16 residues. In germline, CDR1 is LNHDA, CDR2 SQIVND (reference sequence). The CDR3 nucleotides read TGTGCCAGTACTCTCATCGGGTCCCAGCGGAATCAGCCCCAGCATTTT. The encoded protein is CASTLIGSQRNQPQHF.

This clone was observed a handful of times. The genes are TRBV7-6 and TRBJ1-1; TRBD1 matches 7 bases. V shed 1 base, J shed 2 bases, and the junction held 7 bases outside the gene matches. Germline assignment: CDR1 SGHVS and CDR2 FNYEAQ. CDR3 length: 16 residues. The chain's CDR3 is CASSLGTGTANTEAFF. CDR3 nucleotides: TGTGCCAGCAGCTTAGGGACCGGGACAGCCAACACTGAAGCTTTCTTT. Variable domain in full (rest from reference TRBV7-6 and TRBJ1-1): GAGVSQSPRYKVTKRGQDVALRCDPISGHVSLYWYRQALGQGPEFLTYFNYEAQQDKSGLPNDRFSAERPEGSISTLTIQRTEQRDSAMYRCASSLGTGTANTEAFFGQGTRLTVV.

The gene calls are TRBV6-6 and TRBJ2-2; D not resolved. CDR1 is MNHNY and CDR2 is SVGAGI in the germline V gene (reference sequence). The CDR3 length is 14 residues. Trimming shortened V by 2 bases and J by 3 bases, and 7 bases separated the two germline ends. CDR3 sequence (DNA): TGTGCCAGCAGTTACATGTCAGACACCGGGGAGCTGTTTTTT. Its translation is CASSYMSDTGELFF.

The chain recombines TRBV19 with TRBJ2-2; the match to TRBD2 covers 10 bases. From germline, CDR1 is LNHDA and CDR2 SQIVND (reference sequence). With V trimmed by 3 bases and J by 6 bases, 4 bases remained unmatched. The CDR3 is 15 residues long. The DNA of the CDR3 is TGTGCCAGTAGTATGAGCGGGGGGGCACCCGGGGAGCTGTTTTTT. Amino acid sequence: CASSMSGGAPGELFF. The full variable domain, its missing parts supplied by reference TRBV19 and TRBJ2-2, is DGGITQSPKYLFRKEGQNVTLSCEQNLNHDAMYWYRQDPGQGLRLIYYSQIVNDFQKGDIAEGYSVSREKKESFPLTVTSAQKNPTAFYLCASSMSGGAPGELFFGEGSRLTVL.

V gene TRBV4-2 combines with J gene TRBJ2-5; D perhaps matches TRBD2 (5 bases). This CDR3 spans 14 amino acids. CDR1 is LGHNA, CDR2 YNFKEQ, per germline. Trimming pared 0 bases from V and 5 bases from J, leaving 10 bases between. This CDR3 is CASSQERTGETQYF. The CDR3 DNA is TGTGCCAGCAGCCAAGAGAGGACGGGGGAGACCCAGTACTTC.

The rearrangement links TRBV6-5 to TRBJ1-2, with TRBD1 matching over 8 bases. J lost 5 bases, V lost 7 bases, and 9 bases had no gene match. The CDR3 runs 14 residues. Germline CDR1 MNHEY, CDR2 SVGAGI. The CDR3 loop is CASTLTGVQYGYTF. The CDR3 DNA sequence: TGTGCCAGCACCTTGACAGGGGTCCAGTATGGCTACACCTTC.

This chain's CDR3 is CASSLDYRAANSPLHF. Here the CDR3 DNA reads TGTGCCAGCAGCTTAGATTACAGGGCCGCTAATTCACCCCTCCACTTT. The J gene is TRBJ1-6, the V gene TRBV11-2, with D possibly TRBD1 on 6 matching bases. CDR3 length: 16 residues. V gave up 0 bases and J gave up 6 bases, with 12 bases separating them. CDR1 and CDR2 (germline): SGHAT, FQNNGV.

This rearrangement joins TRBV7-9 to TRBJ1-1; TRBD1 agrees at 8 bases. The CDR3 consists of 12 residues. The V and J ends lost 5 bases and 5 bases, in that order; junction bases with no gene match: 1. Germline CDR1 SEHNR, CDR2 FQNEAQ (reference sequence). The CDR3 here is CASSRTGTEAFF. The DNA of the CDR3 is TGTGCCAGCAGCCGGACAGGGACTGAAGCTTTCTTT.

V and J are TRBV4-2 and TRBJ1-2, with 8 bases identical to TRBD1. The germline V gene encodes CDR1 LGHNA and CDR2 YNFKEQ. The trim removed 2 bases at V and 4 bases at J, leaving 3 bases unmatched. There are 14 residues in the CDR3. The CDR3: CASSQRQGLYGYTF. The CDR3 bases are TGTGCCAGCAGCCAAAGACAGGGGCTCTATGGCTACACCTTC.

The rearrangement joins TRBV15 to TRBJ1-4, with TRBD1 identical over 9 bases. After removal of 0 bases from V and 5 bases from J, the junction contained 4 bases not matched to a gene. Germline V lookup: CDR1 LNHNV, CDR2 YYDKDF (reference sequence). The CDR3 sequence is 16 residues long. The CDR3 sequence: CATSRDRGTGNEKLFF. CDR3 DNA: TGTGCCACCAGCAGAGACCGAGGGACAGGGAATGAAAAACTGTTTTTT.

The chain uses TRBV6-5 and TRBJ1-4; D is uncertain. Per the germline V gene, CDR1 is MNHEY and CDR2 is SVGAGI. V dropped 2 bases and J dropped 8 bases, with 12 bases sitting between them. The CDR3 contains 14 residues. The CDR3 region is CASSYGLRVEKLFF. CDR3 in DNA: TGTGCCAGCAGTTACGGGCTAAGAGTGGAAAAACTGTTTTTT.

This clone was detected once. This chain joins TRBV2 and TRBJ2-7; TRBD2 is a possible D gene (6 bases). CDR1 and CDR2 from the germline V gene are SNHLY and FYNNEI. The CDR3 covers 14 residues. Trimming took 2 bases from V and 3 from J, leaving 11 bases between them. This CDR3 reads CASSELGDFYEQYF. In nucleotides, the CDR3 is TGTGCCAGCAGTGAACTTGGGGACTTCTACGAGCAGTACTTC. Filled out from reference TRBV2 and TRBJ2-7, the complete variable domain reads EPEVTQTPSHQVTQMGQEVILRCVPISNHLYFYWYRQILGQKVEFLVSFYNNEISEKSEIFDDQFSVERPDGSNFTLKIRSTKLEDSAMYFCASSELGDFYEQYFGPGTRLTVT.

V gene TRBV6-5 combines with J gene TRBJ2-7; D perhaps matches TRBD2 (6 bases). Germline assignment: CDR1 MNHEY and CDR2 SVGAGI. The ends were cut back, 5 bases at V and 3 bases at J, with 11 bases in the middle. The CDR3 is 13 amino acids. CDR3: CASSPGLIYEQYF. CDR3 coding DNA: TGTGCCAGCAGTCCGGGACTGATCTACGAGCAGTACTTC.

The chain has TRBV25-1 and TRBJ2-4; 7 bases match TRBD2. CDR3 length equals 16 residues. The germline V gene encodes CDR1 MGHDK and CDR2 SYGVNS. The V segment lost 1 base and the J segment 7 bases; nucleotides outside the gene matches: 10. CDR3 nucleotides: TGTGCCAGCAGTGAATGGGCAGGCGGGAGCCGGAACATTCAGTACTTC. Amino acid sequence: CASSEWAGGSRNIQYF.

The V gene is TRBV7-3, the J gene TRBJ2-3; TRBD2 agrees at 10 bases. CDR1 and CDR2 (germline): SGHTA, FQGTGA. The J segment lost 6 bases and the V segment lost 5 bases, leaving 5 bases of the junction unmatched. The CDR3 contains 14 residues. CDR3 residues: CASSTGLAADTQYF. CDR3 sequence (DNA): TGTGCCAGCAGCACCGGACTAGCGGCCGATACGCAGTATTTT.

The V call is TRBV7-2, the J call TRBJ1-5; 12 bases are shared with TRBD1. The CDR3 contains 16 residues. Per germline, CDR1 SGHTA and CDR2 FQGNSA. V trimming: 4 bases; J trimming: 1 base; junction bases outside the gene matches: 2. The CDR3 reads CASSSGQGASNQPQHF. CDR3 bases: TGTGCCAGCAGCTCGGGACAGGGGGCAAGCAATCAGCCCCAGCATTTT.

The rearrangement links TRBV20-1 to TRBJ2-7; D ambiguous. This CDR3 comprises 13 residues. V lost 3 bases and J 5 bases, leaving 14 bases between the germline ends. The germline V gene encodes CDR1 DFQATT and CDR2 SNEGSKA (reference sequence). The CDR3 here is CSASGQWLNEQYF. CDR3 nucleotide sequence: TGCAGTGCTAGTGGGCAGTGGTTAAACGAGCAGTACTTC.

The chain links TRBV11-3 to TRBJ1-5, with 10 positions matching TRBD1. This CDR3 has 15 amino acids. Unmatched junction bases numbered 4, after V lost 2 bases and J lost 6 bases. Per the germline V gene, CDR1 is SGHNT and CDR2 is YENEEA. DNA of the CDR3: TGTGCCAGCAGCTTAATTAGGGACAGGGGTCAGCCCCAGCATTTT. Its translation is CASSLIRDRGQPQHF.

V and J are TRBV23-1 and TRBJ2-5, with 8 bases that match TRBD2. TRBV23-1 is given ORF status, its function remaining uncertain. V was pared by 0 bases and J by 0 bases, with 3 bases of the junction left unmatched. The length of the CDR3 is 16 residues. DNA for the CDR3: TGCGCCAGCAGTCAATCGCCGGGGGGGGACCAAGAGACCCAGTACTTC. Translation gives CASSQSPGGDQETQYF.

With regard to this clone: This sample includes further DNA sequences coding for the same CDR3. This chain uses TRBV5-1 with TRBJ1-4; D is unclear. This CDR3 has 14 amino acids. Germline V gene data show CDR1 as SGHRS and CDR2 as YFSETQ. The V and J ends lost 1 base and 0 bases respectively, with 4 bases between them. The CDR3 DNA sequence: TGCGCCAGCAGCTTGACTGCAACTAATGAAAAACTGTTTTTT. The encoded protein is CASSLTATNEKLFF.

The chain employs TRBV5-6 and TRBJ2-5, with a tentative D call TRBD2 (6 bases). The CDR3 covers 14 residues. Germline V CDR1 and CDR2: SGHDT, YYEEEE. The germline V and J ends were trimmed by 2 bases and 5 bases, with 13 bases remaining between them. The CDR3 region is CASSFAAGGETQYF. CDR3 nucleotides: TGTGCCAGCAGCTTCGCAGCGGGTGGGGAGACCCAGTACTTC.